The rows below give T cell receptor beta chains drawn from one sample of a study of T cells after yellow fever vaccination. TCRdb reprocessed the 5' RACE reads via MiXCR and lists one record per CDR3 protein. Altogether roughly 160,000 distinct CDR3 sequences are present, around 9% being singletons, with the ten largest covering roughly 36%. This specimen was CD8+ T cells sorted from PBMCs, taken 45 days after the yellow fever booster vaccination. The receptors here all came from a man younger than 30 who received the YFV17D yellow fever vaccine. Both conserved end residues are part of each CDR3. Each record gives: J gene, clone size, V gene, CDR3 protein. Clone size is stated in some rows and not others, as once, few, many or a class when expanded.

>TRBJ2-2|many|TRBV29-1
CSVEAGGVGELFF
>TRBJ1-2|few|TRBV3-1
CASSSRPHGPYGYTF
>TRBJ2-7|-|TRBV5-4
CASSPPLRDSVSYEQYF
>TRBJ2-7|-|TRBV4-2
CASSQGPYEQYF
>TRBJ2-7|few|TRBV7-3
CASSSTGQGGSVQYF
>TRBJ2-2|-|TRBV7-3
CASSSIARGEAGELFF
>TRBJ1-2|-|TRBV19
CASGQGAGYTF
>TRBJ2-1|few|TRBV2
CASSEGGLGEQFF
>TRBJ1-1|-|TRBV7-9
CASSLSTEEDFF
>TRBJ1-1|few|TRBV6-5
CASSSGTGVSREAFF
>TRBJ2-2|many|TRBV12-3/TRBV12-4
CASSFVARATGSIGELFF
>TRBJ2-1|-|TRBV19
CASSISPSSGEQFF
>TRBJ2-1|few|TRBV7-3
CASSPPGARFNNEQFF
>TRBJ2-7|-|TRBV27
CASSSPHEQYF
>TRBJ2-1|few|TRBV4-1
CASSQAFAGGNEQFF
>TRBJ2-3|-|TRBV6-5
CASSSTASSTDTQYF
>TRBJ2-2|few|TRBV27
CASSSIGGSGELFF
>TRBJ1-6|few|TRBV4-1
CASSHVATGDYNSPLHF
>TRBJ2-7|few|TRBV5-1
CASSFRLAGGSYEQYF
>TRBJ1-2|few|TRBV6-5
CASSYGIRGGYGYTF
>TRBJ2-2|few|TRBV3-1
CASSQEEGPNTGELFF
>TRBJ2-6|few|TRBV13
CASSPTPGTGLAGANVLTF
>TRBJ1-1|-|TRBV3-1
CASSQDEDLMNTEAFF
>TRBJ2-3|-|TRBV20-1
CSARGGSGQGIDTQYF
>TRBJ2-2|few|TRBV7-3
CASSFGTGGPGELFF
>TRBJ2-3|few|TRBV7-9
CASSSPGQLHRDTQYF
>TRBJ2-2|few|TRBV5-6
CASSLWGAPTGELFF
>TRBJ2-4|few|TRBV29-1
CSVEDRGELNIQYF
>TRBJ2-1|-|TRBV7-8
CASSLETDYNEQFF
>TRBJ2-7|few|TRBV6-6
CATLAGDEQYF